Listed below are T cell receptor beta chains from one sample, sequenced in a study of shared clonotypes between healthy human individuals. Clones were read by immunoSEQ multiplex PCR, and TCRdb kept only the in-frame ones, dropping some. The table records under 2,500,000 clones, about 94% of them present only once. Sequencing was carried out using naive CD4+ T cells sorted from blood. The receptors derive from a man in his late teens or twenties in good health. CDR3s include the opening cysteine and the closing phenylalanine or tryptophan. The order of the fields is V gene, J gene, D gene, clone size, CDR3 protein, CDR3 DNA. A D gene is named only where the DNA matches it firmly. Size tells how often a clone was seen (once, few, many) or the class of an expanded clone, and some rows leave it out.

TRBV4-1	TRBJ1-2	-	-	CASSQETGAYGYTF	TGCGCCAGCAGCCAAGAGACGGGGGCCTATGGCTACACCTTC
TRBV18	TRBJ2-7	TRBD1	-	CASSSGGTGIYEQYF	TGTGCCAGCTCATCGGGCGGGACAGGGATCTACGAGCAGTACTTC
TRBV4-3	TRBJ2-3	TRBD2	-	CASSQDPPASGTDTQYF	TGCGCCAGCAGCCAAGACCCACCGGCTAGCGGGACAGATACGCAGTATTTT
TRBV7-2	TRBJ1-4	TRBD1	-	CASSLAGRGNEKLFF	TGTGCCAGCAGCTTAGCGGGCAGGGGGAATGAAAAACTGTTTTTT
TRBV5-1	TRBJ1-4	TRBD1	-	CASSWTGVANEKLFF	TGCGCCAGCAGCTGGACAGGGGTAGCTAATGAAAAACTGTTTTTT
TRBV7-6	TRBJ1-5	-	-	CASSSQEHQPQHF	TGTGCCAGCAGCTCTCAGGAACATCAGCCCCAGCATTTT
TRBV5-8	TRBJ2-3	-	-	CASSPRTASTDTQYF	TGTGCCAGCAGCCCCCGGACAGCAAGCACAGATACGCAGTATTTT
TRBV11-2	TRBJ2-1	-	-	CASGIALQSYNEQFF	TGTGCCTCGGGGATAGCCCTCCAATCCTACAATGAGCAGTTCTTC
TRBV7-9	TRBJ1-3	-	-	CASNTGSSSGNTIYF	TGTGCCAGCAACACGGGGTCTAGCTCTGGAAACACCATATATTTT
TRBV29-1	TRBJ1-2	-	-	CSVVYQGKDYGYTF	TGCAGCGTTGTGTACCAGGGGAAAGACTATGGCTACACCTTC
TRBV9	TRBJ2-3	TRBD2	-	CASSGTSVTDTQYF	TGTGCCAGCAGCGGTACTAGCGTCACAGATACGCAGTATTTT
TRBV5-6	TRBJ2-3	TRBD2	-	CASSSRRRGGGDTQYF	TGTGCCAGCAGCTCCCGTCGCCGGGGGGGCGGAGATACGCAGTATTTT
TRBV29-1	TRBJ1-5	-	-	CSVAVSGSNQPQHF	TGCAGCGTTGCGGTTTCAGGGAGCAATCAGCCCCAGCATTTT
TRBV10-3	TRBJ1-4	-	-	CATRGDGGEKLFF	TGTGCCACCCGTGGGGACGGTGGCGAAAAACTGTTTTTT
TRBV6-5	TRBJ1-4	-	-	CASKPLISEKLFF	TGTGCCAGCAAACCCCTAATTAGTGAAAAACTGTTTTTT
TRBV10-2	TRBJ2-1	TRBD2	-	CASSESGGAYNEQFF	TGCGCCAGCAGTGAGAGCGGGGGCGCATACAATGAGCAGTTCTTC
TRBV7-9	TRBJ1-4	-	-	CASSLGVDEKLFF	TGTGCCAGCAGCTTAGGGGTCGATGAAAAACTGTTTTTT
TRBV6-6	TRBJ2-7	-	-	CASSYFGKQYF	TGTGCCAGCAGTTACTTCGGCAAACAGTACTTC
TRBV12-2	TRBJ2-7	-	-	CASRLALRGPYEQYF	TGTGCAAGTCGCTTAGCCCTCCGGGGCCCATACGAGCAGTACTTC
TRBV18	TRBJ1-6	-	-	CASSPPLGGTVNSPLHF	TGTGCCAGCTCACCACCCCTGGGGGGAACTGTGAATTCACCCCTCCACTTT
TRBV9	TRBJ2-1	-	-	CASSADSYNEQFF	TGTGCCAGCTCCGCGGACAGTTACAATGAGCAGTTCTTC
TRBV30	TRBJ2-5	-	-	CAWSVRRGQETQYF	TGTGCCTGGAGTGTACGGCGGGGCCAAGAGACCCAGTACTTC
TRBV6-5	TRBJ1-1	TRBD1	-	CASSYDRVGTEAFF	TGTGCCAGCAGTTACGACAGGGTGGGAACTGAAGCTTTCTTT
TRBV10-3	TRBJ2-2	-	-	CAISSTGELFF	TGTGCCATCAGTTCCACCGGGGAGCTGTTTTTT
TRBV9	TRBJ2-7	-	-	CASSVDPQSSYEQYF	TGTGCCAGCAGCGTAGACCCCCAGTCCTCCTACGAGCAGTACTTC
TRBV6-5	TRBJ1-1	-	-	CASSYGGHTEAFF	TGTGCCAGCAGTTACGGGGGCCACACTGAAGCTTTCTTT
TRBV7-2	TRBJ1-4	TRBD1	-	CASSSRDRGSLNEKLFF	TGTGCCAGCAGTTCCCGGGACAGGGGCAGCCTTAATGAAAAACTGTTTTTT
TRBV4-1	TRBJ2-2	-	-	CASSQGGRALGGELFF	TGCGCCAGCAGCCAAGGGGGAAGGGCTTTAGGCGGGGAGCTGTTTTTT
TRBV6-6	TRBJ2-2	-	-	CASSYLRNTGELFF	TGTGCCAGCAGTTATTTGAGGAACACCGGGGAGCTGTTTTTT
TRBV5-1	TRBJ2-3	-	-	CASSQDFTDTQYF	TGCGCCAGCAGCCAGGACTTCACAGATACGCAGTATTTT
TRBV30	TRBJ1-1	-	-	CAWEGGAGNTEAFF	TGTGCCTGGGAAGGGGGGGCAGGGAACACTGAAGCTTTCTTT
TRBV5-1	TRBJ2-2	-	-	CASSLAGTGELFF	TGCGCCAGCAGCCTGGCCGGCACCGGGGAGCTGTTTTTT
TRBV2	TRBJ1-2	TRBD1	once	CASALEQGDYGYTF	TGTGCCAGCGCCCTGGAGCAGGGGGACTATGGCTACACCTTC
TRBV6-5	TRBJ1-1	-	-	CASFRGIGEAFF	TGTGCCAGCTTCCGGGGGATCGGTGAAGCTTTCTTT
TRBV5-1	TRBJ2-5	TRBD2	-	CASSSTTSGKQETQYF	TGCGCCAGCAGCTCAACGACTAGCGGGAAACAAGAGACCCAGTACTTC
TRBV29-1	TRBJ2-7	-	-	CSVRSQGNSYEQYF	TGCAGCGTTAGGAGTCAAGGGAATAGTTACGAGCAGTACTTC
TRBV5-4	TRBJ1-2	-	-	CASSLVGGYYGYTF	TGTGCCAGCAGCTTGGTCGGCGGTTACTATGGCTACACCTTC
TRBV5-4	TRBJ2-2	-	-	CASSRQVHTGELFF	TGTGCCAGCTCCAGACAGGTGCACACCGGGGAGCTGTTTTTT
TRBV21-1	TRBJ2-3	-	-	CASSTRAPLTDTQYF	TGTGCCAGCAGCACCCGGGCCCCGCTCACAGATACGCAGTATTTT
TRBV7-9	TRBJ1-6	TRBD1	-	CASSLPGQGNNSPLHF	TGTGCCAGCAGCTTACCGGGACAGGGAAATAATTCACCCCTCCACTTT
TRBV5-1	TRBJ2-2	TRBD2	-	CASSPSSGPNTGELFF	TGCGCCAGCTCCCCATCTAGCGGCCCGAACACCGGGGAGCTGTTTTTT
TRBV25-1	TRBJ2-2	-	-	CASSESGIDTGELFF	TGTGCCAGCAGTGAATCCGGGATTGACACCGGGGAGCTGTTTTTT
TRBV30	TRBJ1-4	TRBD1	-	CAWSQGEGEKLFF	TGTGCCTGGAGCCAGGGGGAGGGAGAAAAACTGTTTTTT
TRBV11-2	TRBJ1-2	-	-	CASSWDNYGYTF	TGTGCCAGCAGCTGGGACAACTATGGCTACACCTTC
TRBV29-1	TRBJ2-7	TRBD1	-	CSGTPGQGYEQYF	TGCAGCGGCACTCCGGGACAGGGCTACGAGCAGTACTTC
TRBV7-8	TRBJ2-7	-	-	CASSLIPGNEQYF	TGTGCCAGCAGCCTCATCCCAGGGAACGAGCAGTACTTC
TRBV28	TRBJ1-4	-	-	CASSEGSKKLFF	TGTGCCAGCAGTGAGGGATCCAAAAAACTGTTTTTT
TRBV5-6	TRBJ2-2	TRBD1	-	CASSFKRTGMAGELFF	TGTGCCAGCAGCTTCAAAAGGACAGGGATGGCCGGGGAGCTGTTTTTT
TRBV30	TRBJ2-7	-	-	CAWGTRGLEQYF	TGTGCCTGGGGGACTAGGGGGCTCGAGCAGTACTTC
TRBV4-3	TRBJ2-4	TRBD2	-	CASSQSLSGRARRQYF	TGCGCCAGCAGCCAATCGCTCAGCGGGAGGGCCCGCCGTCAGTACTTC
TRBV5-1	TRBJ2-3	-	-	CASSSTSRTDTQYF	TGCGCCAGCAGCTCAACCTCGAGGACAGATACGCAGTATTTT
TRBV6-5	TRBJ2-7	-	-	CASSYVPLTNYEQYF	TGTGCCAGCAGTTACGTGCCCCTTACCAACTACGAGCAGTACTTC
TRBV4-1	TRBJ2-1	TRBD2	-	CASSQVVLAGHEQFF	TGCGCCAGCAGCCAAGTGGTACTAGCGGGACATGAGCAGTTCTTC
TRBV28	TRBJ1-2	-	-	CASSLRWRLYGYTF	TGTGCCAGCAGTTTGCGTTGGAGACTGTATGGCTACACCTTC